Below, one TCR beta chain is given with its context. The data stem from a study of OX40 agonist ivuxolimab in advanced cancers. The wider study: Every patient in dose escalation had hepatocellular carcinoma, melanoma, renal cell or head and neck cancer.

Germline-derived CDR1 and CDR2 are SGHRS and YFSETQ. V was trimmed by 2 bases and J by 4 bases, leaving 16 bases between them. The CDR3 extends over 16 amino acids. Sequencing was performed with immunoSEQ multiplex PCR; in TCRdb, only in-frame clones are kept and a portion is missing. Of some 25,000 clones detected, 70% to 85% appear once; the ten largest clones hold 29%. The origin of this receptor is an adult with an advanced solid tumor such as melanoma, head and neck, liver or kidney cancer. This sequence joins TRBV5-1 and TRBJ1-5; a possible D gene is TRBD1 (6 bases). This specimen consisted of CD4+ or CD8+ T cells sorted from blood, obtained in a trial of the OX40 agonist ivuxolimab. The CDR3 DNA follows: TGCGCCAGCAGCTTTTCGGGGGGCGAACCGAATCAGCCCCAGCATTTT. Protein sequence: CASSFSGGEPNQPQHF.